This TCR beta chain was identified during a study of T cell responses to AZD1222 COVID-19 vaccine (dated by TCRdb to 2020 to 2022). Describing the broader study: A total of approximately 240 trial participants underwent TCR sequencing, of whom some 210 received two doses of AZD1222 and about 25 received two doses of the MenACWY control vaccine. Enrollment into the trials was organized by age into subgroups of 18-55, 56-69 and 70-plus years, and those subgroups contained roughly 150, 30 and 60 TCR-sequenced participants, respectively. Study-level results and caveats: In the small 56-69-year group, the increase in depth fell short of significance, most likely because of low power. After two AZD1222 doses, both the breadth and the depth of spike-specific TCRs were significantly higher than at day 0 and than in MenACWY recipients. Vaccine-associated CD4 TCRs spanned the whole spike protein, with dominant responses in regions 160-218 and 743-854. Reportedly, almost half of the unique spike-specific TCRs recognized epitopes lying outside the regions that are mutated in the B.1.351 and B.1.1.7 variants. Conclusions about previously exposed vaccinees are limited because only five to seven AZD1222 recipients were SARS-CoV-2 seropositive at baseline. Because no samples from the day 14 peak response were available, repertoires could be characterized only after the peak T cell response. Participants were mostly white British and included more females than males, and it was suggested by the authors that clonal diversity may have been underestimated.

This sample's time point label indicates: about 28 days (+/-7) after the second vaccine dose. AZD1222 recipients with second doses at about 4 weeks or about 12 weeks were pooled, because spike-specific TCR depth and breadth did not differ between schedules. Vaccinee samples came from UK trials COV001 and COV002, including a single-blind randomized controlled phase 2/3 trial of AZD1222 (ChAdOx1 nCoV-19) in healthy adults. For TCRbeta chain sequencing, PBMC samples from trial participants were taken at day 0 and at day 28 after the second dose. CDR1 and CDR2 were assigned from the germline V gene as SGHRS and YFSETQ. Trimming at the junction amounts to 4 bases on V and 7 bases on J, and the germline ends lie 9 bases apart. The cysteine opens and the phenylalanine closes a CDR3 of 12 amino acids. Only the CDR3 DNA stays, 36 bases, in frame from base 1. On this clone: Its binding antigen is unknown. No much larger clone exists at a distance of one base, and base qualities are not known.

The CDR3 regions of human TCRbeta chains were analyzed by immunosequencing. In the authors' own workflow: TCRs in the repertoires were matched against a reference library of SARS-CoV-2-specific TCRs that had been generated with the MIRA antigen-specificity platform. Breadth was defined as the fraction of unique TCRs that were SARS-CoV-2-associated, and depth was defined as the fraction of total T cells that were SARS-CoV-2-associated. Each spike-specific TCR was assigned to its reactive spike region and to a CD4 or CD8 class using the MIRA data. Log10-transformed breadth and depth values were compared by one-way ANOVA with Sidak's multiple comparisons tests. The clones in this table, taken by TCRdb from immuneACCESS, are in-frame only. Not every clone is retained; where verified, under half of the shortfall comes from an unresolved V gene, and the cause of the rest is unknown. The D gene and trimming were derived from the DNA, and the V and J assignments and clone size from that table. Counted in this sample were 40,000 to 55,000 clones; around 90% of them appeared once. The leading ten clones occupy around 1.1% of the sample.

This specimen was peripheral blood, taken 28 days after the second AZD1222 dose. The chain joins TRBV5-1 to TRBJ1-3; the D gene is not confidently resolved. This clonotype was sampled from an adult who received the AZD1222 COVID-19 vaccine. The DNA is TGCGCCAGCAGCCCGCCGGGGAACACCATATATTTT. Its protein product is CASSPPGNTIYF. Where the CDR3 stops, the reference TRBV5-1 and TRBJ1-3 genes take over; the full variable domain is KAGVTQTPRYLIKTRGQQVTLSCSPISGHRSVSWYQQTPGQGLQFLFEYFSETQRNKGNFPGRFSGRQFSNSRSEMNVSTLELGDSALYLCASSPPGNTIYFGEGSWLTVV.